Below, 9 T cell receptor beta chains from the same sample are listed, as sequenced in a study of shared clonotypes between healthy human individuals. The assay was immunoSEQ multiplex PCR, and TCRdb's table has in-frame clones only and misses some. Among some 510,000 clones listed, 79% were seen once. Sequenced sample: PBMCs. The receptors were gathered from a woman in her 40s in good health. Some clones in this sample may be carry-over from other donors' samples.

The chain employs TRBV6-1 and TRBJ2-7; D gene ambiguous. V lost 3 bases to trimming and J lost 4 bases, with 16 bases between them. This CDR3 comprises 15 residues. Germline-derived CDR1 and CDR2 are MNHNS and SASEGT. CDR3 in amino acids: CASSDSGLGRYEQYF. The CDR3 DNA sequence: TGTGCCAGCAGTGACTCCGGGCTTGGAAGGTACGAGCAGTACTTC.

As to this clone: This sequence is one base from a far larger clone and is likely a read error. This chain links TRBV5-3 with TRBJ1-1, with TRBD1 identical over 11 bases. TRBV5-3 is classed as an ORF, of uncertain function. The CDR3 sequence is 14 residues long. The CDR3 nucleotides read TGTGCCAGCAGCTTCGGGACAGGGGGCACTGAAGCTTTCTTT. Translated: CASSFGTGGTEAFF.

The chain links TRBV14 to TRBJ2-3; D possibly uses TRBD1 or TRBD2 (5 bases each). Germline V lookup: CDR1 SGHDN, CDR2 FVKESK. The CDR3 runs to 13 residues. Trimming stripped 1 base from V and 8 bases from J, with 10 bases between. CDR3 residues: CASSQGAGGTQYF. Written as DNA, the CDR3 is TGTGCCAGCAGCCAAGGGGCTGGGGGTACGCAGTATTTT.

The V and J genes are TRBV5-1 and TRBJ2-7, with 11 bases lining up with TRBD2. CDR1 SGHRS and CDR2 YFSETQ come from the germline V gene. J lost 0 bases, V lost 9 bases, and 11 bases had no gene match. This CDR3 contains 16 residues. The CDR3 spells CATQKDGTSGSYEQYF. CDR3 DNA sequence: TGCGCCACACAAAAGGATGGGACTAGCGGCTCCTACGAGCAGTACTTC.

The chain carries TRBV7-2 and TRBJ2-4; 10 bases align to TRBD2. Germline V gives CDR1 SGHTA, CDR2 FQGNSA. V lost 5 bases to trimming and J lost 7 bases; unmatched junction nucleotides: 8. This CDR3 contains 15 residues. The DNA for the CDR3 is TGTGCCAGCAGCCCCCAGTTTAGCGGGAGGAACATTCAGTACTTC. This sequence encodes CASSPQFSGRNIQYF. Using reference TRBV7-2 and TRBJ2-4 for the parts outside the CDR3, the full variable domain is GAGVSQSPSNKVTEKGKDVELRCDPISGHTALYWYRQSLGQGLEFLIYFQGNSAPDKSGLPSDRFSAERTGGSVSTLTIQRTQQEDSAVYLCASSPQFSGRNIQYFGAGTRLSVL.

V is TRBV7-2 and J is TRBJ1-3, with 10 nucleotides matching TRBD1. This CDR3 is 15 amino acids long. From germline, CDR1 is SGHTA and CDR2 FQGNSA. V lost 5 bases to trimming and J lost 2 bases; unmatched junction nucleotides: 3. CDR3 sequence reads: CASSRGTGAGNTIYF. The CDR3 DNA reads TGTGCCAGCAGCCGAGGGACAGGGGCTGGAAACACCATATATTTT.

Concerning this clone: Other DNA sequences within the sample encode an identical CDR3. The V call is TRBV28, the J call TRBJ2-5; TRBD2 matches 9 bases. Germline CDR1 is MDHEN and CDR2 is SYDVKM. J was trimmed by 5 bases and V by 1 base; bases with no gene match: 5. The length of the CDR3 is 15 residues. This chain's CDR3 is CASSLSLAGVETQYF. The CDR3 DNA sequence: TGTGCCAGCAGTTTATCACTAGCGGGTGTGGAGACCCAGTACTTC.

On this clone itself: The same CDR3 is also encoded by other DNA sequences in this sample. The chain employs TRBV30 and TRBJ2-3, with 8 bases identical to TRBD2. Germline CDR1 GTSNPN, CDR2 SVGIG (reference sequence). This CDR3 comprises 15 residues. With 0 bases clipped from V and 0 bases from J, the junction kept 2 bases outside the gene matches. For the CDR3, the DNA is TGTGCCTGGAGTGTCCTAGCGGGTAGCACAGATACGCAGTATTTT. It specifies CAWSVLAGSTDTQYF.

The J gene is TRBJ1-5, the V gene TRBV19, with D unclear. Trimming took off 5 bases at V and 0 bases at J, with 11 bases between the two ends. CDR1 is LNHDA and CDR2 is SQIVND in the germline V gene (reference sequence). CDR3 length: 15 amino acids. The CDR3 DNA reads TGTGCCAGTAGTCGTCTTGGATATAGCAATCAGCCCCAGCATTTT. It translates to CASSRLGYSNQPQHF.